A single sample is the source of the 28 T cell receptor beta chains below, sequenced in a study of blood T cells in healthy people across ages. Combining a sample-barcoded 5' primer with a J-beta primer mix, a second PCR ran for roughly 7 to 11 cycles. MiXCR, run by TCRdb on the 5' RACE reads, gives a single entry per CDR3 protein. Here the sample spans roughly 2 million distinct CDR3 sequences, about 50% being singletons. The sequencing input was blood. The origin of the receptors is a woman in her thirties or forties in good health.

This clonotype was seen a handful of times. The CDR3 protein is CSARDWGGAYNEQFF. CDR3 in DNA: TGCAGTGCTAGAGATTGGGGGGGGGCCTACAATGAGCAGTTCTTC. The gene calls are TRBV20-1 and TRBJ2-1; 7 bases agree with TRBD2. Trimming cost V 0 bases and J 2 bases; bases outside gene matches: 4. This CDR3 region has 15 residues. Germline CDR1 DFQATT, CDR2 SNEGSKA (reference sequence).

V and J are TRBV7-9 and TRBJ2-1, with unresolved D. Germline CDR1 is SEHNR and CDR2 is FQNEAQ (reference sequence). The germline V and J ends were trimmed by 3 bases and 8 bases, with 11 bases remaining between them. This CDR3 is 13 amino acids long. The CDR3 DNA is TGTGCCAGCAGCTTCGATGGTCGAGATGAGCAGTTCTTC. Its translation: CASSFDGRDEQFF.

CDR3: CASSQDTGWGQETQYF. Written as DNA, the CDR3 is TGCGCCAGCAGCCAAGATACGGGGTGGGGCCAAGAGACCCAGTACTTC. J is TRBJ2-5 and V is TRBV4-3; TRBD2 is a possible D gene (5 bases). The V end was cut by 0 bases, the J end by 1 base, with 12 bases between. The CDR3 is 16 residues long. The germline CDR1 and CDR2 sequences are LGHNA and YSLEER.

This clonotype has just a few counts. V and J are TRBV7-2 and TRBJ2-1; the D gene could be TRBD1 or TRBD2 (5 bases each). Germline V gene data show CDR1 as SGHTA and CDR2 as FQGNSA. Trimming took off 10 bases at V and 0 bases at J, with 7 bases between the two ends. The CDR3 consists of 12 residues. The CDR3 nucleotides are TGTGCCACCGGGACCTCCTACAATGAGCAGTTCTTC. As protein: CATGTSYNEQFF. The complete variable domain, with remaining parts taken from reference TRBV7-2 and TRBJ2-1, reads GAGVSQSPSNKVTEKGKDVELRCDPISGHTALYWYRQSLGQGLEFLIYFQGNSAPDKSGLPSDRFSAERTGGSVSTLTIQRTQQEDSAVYLCATGTSYNEQFFGPGTRLTVL.

This clonotype was detected only a few times. V gene TRBV20-1 combines with J gene TRBJ2-5; D is perhaps TRBD1 or TRBD2 (6 bases each). The closer fit of TRBJ2-7 to the DNA end suggests the J call may be wrong. CDR3 length: 14 residues. CDR1 is DFQATT, CDR2 SNEGSKA, per germline (reference sequence). The CDR3 reads CSARGGNRASEQYF. In DNA form, the CDR3 reads TGCAGTGCTAGGGGAGGAAACAGGGCATCCGAGCAGTACTTC.

This rearrangement joins TRBV28 to TRBJ1-2; D gene unclear. V shed 10 bases and J shed 3 bases, with 15 bases lying between them. This CDR3 contains 13 residues. CDR1 and CDR2 from the germline V gene are MDHEN and SYDVKM. The CDR3 sequence is CATQVQGYYGYTF. DNA of the CDR3: TGTGCCACCCAAGTTCAAGGGTACTATGGCTACACCTTC.

Comments on this clonotype: Germline and junction disagree at one end, which may indicate a read error. This chain links TRBV9 with TRBJ2-3, with 7 bases identical to TRBD2. The CDR3 consists of 14 residues. Per the germline V gene, CDR1 is SGDLS and CDR2 is YYNGEE. CDR3 coding DNA: TGTGCCAGCAGTCTAGCGGAGGCCACAAATACGCAGTATTTT. It translates to CASSLAEATNTQYF.

V is TRBV29-1 and J is TRBJ1-2; 9 bases line up with TRBD1. Germline values: CDR1 SQVTM, CDR2 ANQGSEA. After removal of 3 bases from V and 11 bases from J, the junction contained 4 bases not matched to a gene. The CDR3 is 11 residues long. CDR3 nucleotide sequence: TGCAGCGTTGAGGGGACAGGGCGATACACCTTC. It specifies CSVEGTGRYTF.

This clonotype was seen more than once but under ten times. The chain recombines TRBV20-1 with TRBJ2-5; 11 nucleotides match TRBD2. Germline V lookup: CDR1 DFQATT, CDR2 SNEGSKA (reference sequence). The V gene end was trimmed by 6 bases and the J gene end by 1 base; junction bases not matched to a gene: 7. This CDR3 is 15 amino acids long. The CDR3 nucleotides read TGCAGTGCCACCGGGACTAGCGGACTCCAAGAGACCCAGTACTTC. Its translation: CSATGTSGLQETQYF.

The chain couples TRBV6-9 to TRBJ2-1; TRBD2 matches at 8 bases. CDR3 length equals 15 residues. CDR1 and CDR2 (germline): MNHGY, SVAAGI. V was pared by 5 bases and J by 1 base, with 4 bases of the junction left unmatched. The CDR3 nucleotides are TGTGCCAGCAGTGGGGGCGGGGGGTCCTACAATGAGCAGTTCTTC. This translates into CASSGGGGSYNEQFF.

As concerns this clonotype: A read error is possible here, since a much larger clone lies one base away. This rearrangement joins TRBV7-2 to TRBJ2-3; 10 nucleotides agree with TRBD2. This CDR3 comprises 15 residues. CDR1 SGHTA and CDR2 FQGNSA come from the germline V gene. V trimming: 7 bases; J trimming: 6 bases; junction bases outside the gene matches: 10. In nucleotides, the CDR3 is TGTGCCAGCAACTACTCCAGCGGGGGGGCGGATACGCAGTATTTT. Translation: CASNYSSGGADTQYF.

The chain links TRBV28 to TRBJ1-6; 8 nucleotides match TRBD1. Looked up from germline, CDR1 is MDHEN and CDR2 is SYDVKM. Trimming at V came to 5 bases and at J to 5 bases, leaving 8 bases not matched to a gene. CDR3 length: 16 amino acids. The CDR3 nucleotides are TGTGCCAGCAGTGTGCGCTCGGGACAGGATAATTCACCCCTCCACTTT. It is translated as CASSVRSGQDNSPLHF.

This clonotype turned up a few times. The gene calls are TRBV12-3 or TRBV12-4 and TRBJ2-5; TRBD2 might be the D (6 bases). The CDR3 consists of 13 residues. Trimming pared 7 bases from V and 5 bases from J, leaving 14 bases between. DNA for the CDR3: TGTGCCAGCAACTCCGGGGGTGGCGAGACCCAGTACTTC. Amino acid sequence: CASNSGGGETQYF.

The chain uses TRBV13 and TRBJ1-5; D possibly corresponds to TRBD1 (6 bases). Per the germline V gene, CDR1 is PRHDT and CDR2 is FYEKMQ (reference sequence). V lost 6 bases to trimming and J lost 6 bases, with 12 bases between them. The CDR3 has 13 amino acids. The CDR3 spells CASSGDKGQPQHF. The CDR3 nucleotides are TGTGCCAGCAGTGGGGACAAAGGTCAGCCCCAGCATTTT. The whole variable domain, filled in from reference TRBV13 and TRBJ1-5, reads AAGVIQSPRHLIKEKRETATLKCYPIPRHDTVYWYQQGPGQDPQFLISFYEKMQSDKGSIPDRFSAQQFSDYHSELNMSSLELGDSALYFCASSGDKGQPQHFGDGTRLSIL.

V is TRBV28 and J is TRBJ1-4; 7 nucleotides line up with TRBD1. J lost 8 bases, V lost 8 bases, and 17 bases had no gene match. The germline V gene has CDR1 MDHEN and CDR2 SYDVKM. There are 16 residues in the CDR3. CDR3 nucleotides: TGTGCCAGCGGGGGAGGAGGGGGCAGGATGCAGGAAAAACTGTTTTTT. It codes for CASGGGGGRMQEKLFF.

The table lists this clonotype with a few counts. The rearrangement links TRBV9 to TRBJ1-2, with 9 positions matching TRBD1. The length of the CDR3 is 14 residues. After removal of 0 bases from V and 6 bases from J, the junction contained 3 bases not matched to a gene. Germline CDR1 is SGDLS and CDR2 is YYNGEE. In nucleotides, the CDR3 is TGTGCCAGCAGCGTAGAAACAGGGGGCGATGGCTACACCTTC. This sequence encodes CASSVETGGDGYTF.

The gene calls are TRBV4-1 and TRBJ2-1; 10 positions agree with TRBD2. The junction had 4 bases not matched to a gene; V was cut back by 0 bases and J by 2 bases. Germline lookup yields CDR1 MGHRA and CDR2 YSYEKL. This CDR3 has 17 residues. CDR3 residues: CASSQEVLAGTYNEQFF. The CDR3 nucleotides are TGCGCCAGCAGCCAAGAGGTACTAGCGGGAACCTACAATGAGCAGTTCTTC.

This clonotype showed up just a few times. The J gene is TRBJ2-4, the V gene TRBV4-2; D is perhaps TRBD1 (5 bases). The CDR3 contains 14 residues. The V and J ends lost 8 bases and 7 bases respectively, with 18 bases between them. CDR1 and CDR2 (germline): LGHNA, YNFKEQ. The chain's CDR3 is CASAPKDRWNIQYF. In DNA, the CDR3 is TGTGCCAGCGCGCCCAAAGACAGATGGAACATTCAGTACTTC.

This clonotype was seen more than once but under ten times. This chain uses TRBV7-2 with TRBJ2-4; perhaps TRBD2 as D (6 bases). CDR3 size: 16 residues. Germline lookup yields CDR1 SGHTA and CDR2 FQGNSA. The germline V and J ends were trimmed by 2 bases and 3 bases, with 14 bases remaining between them. The DNA for the CDR3 is TGTGCCAGCAGCTTACCCCCGTGGGGGGACAAAAACATTCAGTACTTC. It is translated as CASSLPPWGDKNIQYF.

V and J are TRBV6-5 and TRBJ1-6; TRBD1 aligns across 8 bases. The ends lost 0 bases at V and 3 bases at J; junction bases unmatched: 7. Germline V lookup: CDR1 MNHEY, CDR2 SVGAGI. CDR3 length: 18 amino acids. CDR3 DNA sequence: TGTGCCAGCAGTTACTCGATTAGAGGACAGGGCTATAATTCACCCCTCCACTTT. This encodes CASSYSIRGQGYNSPLHF.

The rearrangement joins TRBV20-1 to TRBJ1-2; the D is unclear. CDR1 is DFQATT, CDR2 SNEGSKA, per germline (reference sequence). CDR3 size: 17 residues. V was cut by 3 bases and J by 1 base, with 21 bases left in between. The CDR3 sequence: CSASAGPYPLFNYGYTF. In nucleotides, the CDR3 is TGCAGTGCTAGTGCCGGGCCCTATCCCCTATTTAACTATGGCTACACCTTC.

V usage is TRBV6-5 and J usage is TRBJ2-4, with 9 bases identical to TRBD1. Germline V gives CDR1 MNHEY, CDR2 SVGAGI. V trimming: 6 bases; J trimming: 6 bases; junction bases outside the gene matches: 9. The CDR3 is made up of 15 amino acids. The CDR3 here is CASSRTDRGVNIQYF. CDR3 in DNA: TGTGCCAGCAGCCGAACCGACAGGGGGGTAAACATTCAGTACTTC.

The chain carries TRBV29-1 and TRBJ2-3, with TRBD2 matching 13 bases. The V gene's germline CDR1 is SQVTM and CDR2 ANQGSEA. The CDR3 is 13 amino acids. The trim removed 4 bases at V and 9 bases at J, leaving 4 bases unmatched. As DNA, the CDR3 is TGCAGCGTTGGACTAGCGGGGGGCAACACGCAGTATTTT. Amino acids: CSVGLAGGNTQYF.

The genes are TRBV12-3 or TRBV12-4 and TRBJ2-3; weak D call: TRBD1 (5 bases). Trimming removed 7 bases at V and 3 bases at J, with 20 bases between. The CDR3 contains 16 residues. The CDR3 protein is CASTLSGRETTDTQYF. The CDR3 DNA sequence: TGTGCCAGCACCCTATCGGGCAGGGAAACAACAGATACGCAGTATTTT.

This sequence joins TRBV7-2 and TRBJ2-7, with a possible D match to TRBD1 (5 bases). The CDR3 consists of 15 residues. The ends were cut back, 3 bases at V and 3 bases at J, with 15 bases in the middle. Looked up from germline, CDR1 is SGHTA and CDR2 is FQGNSA. CDR3 region: CASSFQPRTYYEQYF. The CDR3 bases are TGTGCCAGCAGCTTCCAACCGAGGACATACTACGAGCAGTACTTC. Full variable domain (missing parts from reference TRBV7-2 and TRBJ2-7): GAGVSQSPSNKVTEKGKDVELRCDPISGHTALYWYRQSLGQGLEFLIYFQGNSAPDKSGLPSDRFSAERTGGSVSTLTIQRTQQEDSAVYLCASSFQPRTYYEQYFGPGTRLTVT.

The chain links TRBV28 to TRBJ1-5; D is perhaps TRBD1 (5 bases). Germline assignment: CDR1 MDHEN and CDR2 SYDVKM. The CDR3 totals 15 residues. V was pared by 8 bases and J by 6 bases, with 20 bases between. CDR3 sequence reads: CASSQGGKAGQPQHF. CDR3 DNA sequence: TGTGCCAGCTCGCAGGGAGGTAAGGCAGGTCAGCCCCAGCATTTT. Full variable domain (outside the CDR3, taken from reference TRBV28 and TRBJ1-5): DVKVTQSSRYLVKRTGEKVFLECVQDMDHENMFWYRQDPGLGLRLIYFSYDVKMKEKGDIPEGYSVSREKKERFSLILESASTNQTSMYLCASSQGGKAGQPQHFGDGTRLSIL.

The rearrangement uses TRBV7-2 and TRBJ2-7; 9 bases map to TRBD1. The CDR3 runs 15 residues. J was trimmed by 6 bases and V by 4 bases; bases with no gene match: 10. CDR1 and CDR2 (germline): SGHTA, FQGNSA. The CDR3 protein is CASSSLQGALAEQYF. The CDR3 DNA sequence: TGTGCCAGCAGCTCCCTACAGGGGGCTCTGGCCGAGCAGTACTTC.

The chain uses TRBV9 and TRBJ2-1; possible D gene TRBD2, 6 bases. Germline CDR1 is SGDLS and CDR2 is YYNGEE. V lost 4 bases and J lost 8, with 19 bases in between. The CDR3 length is 15 residues. The CDR3 bases are TGTGCCAGCAGCCCGAGAGGGAGGCAGGGCTATGAGCAGTTCTTC. As protein: CASSPRGRQGYEQFF.